These 8 T cell receptor beta chains were sequenced from one sample in a study of blood T cell repertoires in COVID-19. Measured with immunoSEQ multiplex PCR; TCRdb has only the in-frame clones, and not every one. Among about 440,000 clones listed, more than 85% were seen once. The sequenced sample consisted of peripheral blood. The origin of the receptors is a woman aged 25 to 39 with acute or convalescent COVID-19.

V usage is TRBV5-4 and J usage is TRBJ1-6, with TRBD1 as a possible D gene (6 bases). CDR1 is SGHNT and CDR2 is YYREEE in the germline V gene (reference sequence). V was clipped by 0 bases and J by 7 bases, with 14 bases between them. The CDR3 totals 16 residues. The CDR3 here is CASSLEGGLGNSPLHF. In DNA, the CDR3 is TGTGCCAGCAGCTTGGAAGGGGGTTTAGGGAATTCACCCCTCCACTTT.

The chain carries TRBV11-2 and TRBJ2-5; 8 bases line up with TRBD2. The CDR3 spans 15 residues. Germline V CDR1 and CDR2: SGHAT, FQNNGV. V shed 7 bases and J 5 bases; nucleotides not matched to a gene: 12. The CDR3 spells CASNLRGGAGETQYF. The CDR3 DNA sequence: TGTGCCAGCAACCTACGGGGGGGGGCCGGGGAGACCCAGTACTTC.

V usage is TRBV2 and J usage is TRBJ1-3, with D unclear. V gave up 3 bases and J gave up 0 bases, with 18 bases separating them. The CDR3 is made up of 18 amino acids. From germline, CDR1 is SNHLY and CDR2 FYNNEI. The CDR3 spells CASSEYLEAKSSGNTIYF. Written as DNA, the CDR3 is TGTGCCAGCAGTGAGTATTTGGAGGCAAAGAGCTCTGGAAACACCATATATTTT.

The chain recombines TRBV27 with TRBJ2-1; 16 positions agree with TRBD2. Per the germline V gene, CDR1 is MNHEY and CDR2 is SMNVEV (reference sequence). V lost 5 bases and J lost 0; bases outside the gene matches: 7. The CDR3 sequence is 19 residues long. The CDR3 region is CASSPPGLAGGSSYNEQFF. The CDR3 nucleotides read TGTGCCAGCAGTCCACCGGGACTAGCGGGGGGGAGCTCCTACAATGAGCAGTTCTTC.

The J gene is TRBJ1-2, the V gene TRBV2; D uncertain. From germline, CDR1 is SNHLY and CDR2 FYNNEI. CDR3 length: 13 amino acids. With 2 bases removed from V and 4 bases from J, the gap between germline ends came to 8 bases. The CDR3 region has the DNA TGTGCCAGCAGTGAACTGGTCGGCTATGGCTACACCTTC. Residues: CASSELVGYGYTF.

This clone was found once. This chain connects TRBV28 to TRBJ2-7, with D possibly matching TRBD1 (6 bases). V lost 2 bases, J lost 4 bases, and 15 bases lay in between. The CDR3 contains 15 residues. CDR1 is MDHEN, CDR2 SYDVKM, per germline. CDR3 region: CASSLRQGNDYEQYF. The CDR3 DNA is TGTGCCAGCAGTTTACGGCAGGGGAATGATTACGAGCAGTACTTC.

This clone was picked up a small number of times. Other DNA sequences in the same sample also yield this CDR3. The genes are TRBV18 and TRBJ1-3; D gene ambiguous. The CDR3 is 14 amino acids. Germline lookup yields CDR1 KGHSH and CDR2 LQKENI. V lost 2 bases and J lost 0, with 5 bases in between. Written as DNA, the CDR3 is TGTGCCAGCTCACCATCGAGCTCTGGAAACACCATATATTTT. Translation gives CASSPSSSGNTIYF.

V gene TRBV15 combines with J gene TRBJ1-6; 9 nucleotides line up with TRBD1. V trimming: 1 base; J trimming: 10 bases; junction bases outside the gene matches: 8. This CDR3 is built from 16 residues. Per germline, CDR1 LNHNV and CDR2 YYDKDF (reference sequence). The CDR3 sequence is CATSRGPGTGTSPLHF. The CDR3, as DNA: TGTGCCACCAGCAGAGGACCCGGGACAGGGACATCACCCCTCCACTTT.